A single sample is the source of the 15 T cell receptor beta chains below, sequenced in a study of blood T cell repertoires in COVID-19. The table came from immunoSEQ multiplex PCR; TCRdb's copy has only in-frame clones and leaves some out. This sample yields some 120,000 clones, of which 81% are seen a single time; roughly 10% belongs to the top ten. Sequencing was done on a sample of peripheral blood. Receptors were obtained from a human donor in a cohort sampled during active COVID-19.

V and J are TRBV9 and TRBJ1-3; no clear D gene. Germline loops: CDR1 SGDLS, CDR2 YYNGEE. The CDR3 has 15 residues. Trimming removed 0 bases from V and 0 bases from J, with 7 bases in between. CDR3 protein: CASSVGVASGNTIYF. In nucleotides, the CDR3 is TGTGCCAGCAGCGTAGGAGTAGCCTCTGGAAACACCATATATTTT.

Of note for this clone: The same CDR3 arises from other DNA sequences in this sample as well. V is TRBV18 and J is TRBJ1-2; D unresolved. Trimming left V 3 bases short and J 2 bases short, with 10 bases between. Germline CDR1 KGHSH, CDR2 LQKENI. The CDR3 is made up of 14 amino acids. Here the CDR3 reads CASSPAARNYGYTF. In DNA, the CDR3 is TGTGCCAGCTCACCGGCAGCGAGGAACTATGGCTACACCTTC. The entire variable domain, with the rest obtained from reference TRBV18 and TRBJ1-2, is as follows: NAGVMQNPRHLVRRRGQEARLRCSPMKGHSHVYWYRQLPEEGLKFMVYLQKENIIDESGMPKERFSAEFPKEGPSILRIQQVVRGDSAAYFCASSPAARNYGYTFGSGTRLTVV.

The J gene is TRBJ2-3, the V gene TRBV5-5, with no clear D. The CDR3 runs to 13 residues. V dropped 4 bases and J dropped 4 bases, with 10 bases sitting between them. CDR1 is SGHKS, CDR2 YYEKEE, per germline (reference sequence). The CDR3: CASSSLIADTQYF. The CDR3 DNA reads as TGTGCCAGCAGCAGCCTAATTGCAGATACGCAGTATTTT. The whole variable domain, filled in from reference TRBV5-5 and TRBJ2-3, reads DAGVTQSPTHLIKTRGQQVTLRCSPISGHKSVSWYQQVLGQGPQFIFQYYEKEERGRGNFPDRFSARQFPNYSSELNVNALLLGDSALYLCASSSLIADTQYFGPGTRLTVL.

The chain is built from TRBV9 and TRBJ2-7, with D maybe TRBD2 (6 bases). Trimming stripped 0 bases from V and 6 bases from J, with 10 bases between. This CDR3 is 13 amino acids long. Germline assignment: CDR1 SGDLS and CDR2 YYNGEE. This CDR3 reads CASSVAAEGEQYF. The CDR3, as DNA: TGTGCCAGCAGCGTAGCAGCGGAGGGCGAGCAGTACTTC.

This clone has a handful of counts. The rearrangement joins TRBV7-9 to TRBJ2-7; TRBD1 matches at 12 bases. V trimming: 5 bases; J trimming: 3 bases; junction bases outside the gene matches: 11. The germline V gene has CDR1 SEHNR and CDR2 FQNEAQ (reference sequence). This CDR3 contains 17 residues. This CDR3 reads CASSIVPGQGANYEQYF. The CDR3 bases are TGTGCCAGCAGCATTGTCCCGGGACAGGGGGCAAACTACGAGCAGTACTTC.

The chain recombines TRBV11-2 with TRBJ2-3; 13 bases align to TRBD2. Germline CDR1 and CDR2: SGHAT and FQNNGV. J lost 5 bases, V lost 2 bases, and 10 bases had no gene match. The CDR3 has 18 residues. The CDR3 bases are TGTGCCAGCAGCTTAAAAATCGGCGGACTAGCGGGGGTAGATACGCAGTATTTT. It encodes CASSLKIGGLAGVDTQYF.

The chain links TRBV7-9 to TRBJ1-4, with D possibly TRBD1 on 6 matching bases. Germline CDR1 SEHNR, CDR2 FQNEAQ (reference sequence). Trimming removed 0 bases at V and 12 bases at J, with 17 bases between. This CDR3 comprises 15 residues. The CDR3 sequence: CASSLARKQGWELFF. The CDR3 bases are TGTGCCAGCAGCTTAGCGCGCAAACAGGGATGGGAACTGTTTTTT.

This chain links TRBV9 with TRBJ1-1; possibly TRBD1 for D (5 bases). CDR1 and CDR2 (germline): SGDLS, YYNGEE. The V end was cut by 2 bases, the J end by 5 bases, with 7 bases between. CDR3 length: 12 residues. The CDR3: CASSVGGTEAFF. In DNA, the CDR3 is TGTGCCAGCAGCGTTGGGGGGACTGAAGCTTTCTTT.

The CDR3 DNA follows: TGTGCCAGCAGTGAACGGACTATTAAATTAATAAACAATGAGCAGTTCTTC. This gives the protein CASSERTIKLINNEQFF. The chain is built from TRBV2 and TRBJ2-1, with TRBD2 as a possible D gene (6 bases). The CDR3 totals 17 residues. V dropped 2 bases and J dropped 5 bases, with 19 bases sitting between them. Germline CDR1 and CDR2: SNHLY and FYNNEI.

Details on this clone: One end of the junction fails to match germline, which may point to a read error. The chain employs TRBV29-1 and TRBJ2-7; TRBD1 is a possible D gene (6 bases). The CDR3 consists of 14 residues. CDR1 and CDR2 from the germline V gene are SQVTM and ANQGSEA. In nucleotides, the CDR3 is TGCAGCGTCGAAGTTGGGCAGGGGATATACGAGCAGTACTTC. It translates to CSVEVGQGIYEQYF.

J is TRBJ2-7 and V is TRBV7-2; 10 bases line up with TRBD1. This CDR3 is built from 14 residues. Germline trimming cut 5 bases from V and 3 bases from J; bases unmatched to any gene: 4. Germline V gene data show CDR1 as SGHTA and CDR2 as FQGNSA. CDR3 in amino acids: CASSGTGVLYEQYF. DNA of the CDR3: TGTGCCAGCAGCGGGACAGGGGTACTCTACGAGCAGTACTTC.

The gene calls are TRBV15 and TRBJ2-5, with 9 bases fitting TRBD2. The trim removed 1 base at V and 2 bases at J, leaving 2 bases unmatched. The CDR3 length is 15 residues. Germline loops: CDR1 LNHNV, CDR2 YYDKDF (reference sequence). CDR3 nucleotide sequence: TGTGCCACCAGCAGAGTACTAGCGGGTCAAGAGACCCAGTACTTC. It yields the protein CATSRVLAGQETQYF.

The rearrangement uses TRBV6-5 and TRBJ2-1; the D gene is possibly TRBD2 (6 bases). Looked up from germline, CDR1 is MNHEY and CDR2 is SVGAGI. Trimming took off 5 bases at V and 2 bases at J, with 13 bases between the two ends. This CDR3 contains 15 residues. This CDR3 is CASSTGGGAYNEQFF. The DNA for the CDR3 is TGTGCCAGCAGTACGGGCGGAGGGGCCTACAATGAGCAGTTCTTC.

The chain has TRBV28 and TRBJ2-7, with D tentatively TRBD1 (5 bases). V was clipped by 5 bases and J by 4 bases, with 12 bases between them. The V gene's germline CDR1 is MDHEN and CDR2 SYDVKM. The CDR3 has 13 residues. The CDR3 protein is CASSEQGLYEQYF. In DNA form, the CDR3 reads TGTGCCAGCAGTGAGCAGGGTTTGTACGAGCAGTACTTC. Full variable domain (remainder filled in from reference TRBV28 and TRBJ2-7): DVKVTQSSRYLVKRTGEKVFLECVQDMDHENMFWYRQDPGLGLRLIYFSYDVKMKEKGDIPEGYSVSREKKERFSLILESASTNQTSMYLCASSEQGLYEQYFGPGTRLTVT.

This sequence joins TRBV7-9 and TRBJ1-3, with D perhaps TRBD1 (6 bases). Trimming cost V 5 bases and J 0 bases, with 11 bases left between them. The germline gives CDR1 SEHNR, CDR2 FQNEAQ (reference sequence). This CDR3 comprises 15 residues. This chain's CDR3 is CASSPGQSSGNTIYF. The CDR3 region has the DNA TGTGCCAGCAGCCCCGGACAGTCCTCTGGAAACACCATATATTTT.